This is a list of T cell receptor beta chains from one sample in a study of blood T cell repertoires in COVID-19. Only in-frame clones appear in the TCRdb table, and some are missing; sequencing was by immunoSEQ multiplex PCR. The table lists 90,000 to 100,000 clones, around 80% of them singletons. Sequencing was performed on peripheral blood. The source of these receptors is a man between 65 and 85 years old with acute or convalescent COVID-19. Each CDR3 is given with its conserved first and last residue. D genes are given only for firm matches. Expanded clones get a size class; other rows say once, few or many, or leave the size out.

>many|TRBJ2-5|TRBV6-5|NA
TGTGCCAGCAGTTATATCGAGACCCAGTACTTC
CASSYIETQYF
>NA|TRBJ2-3|TRBV19|TRBD2
TGTGCCAGTAGCACTAGCGGGCCGTTAGATACGCAGTATTTT
CASSTSGPLDTQYF
>NA|TRBJ2-2|TRBV9|TRBD2
TGTGCCAGCAGCGTAGGACGGCTAGCGGTCAACACCGGGGAGCTGTTTTTT
CASSVGRLAVNTGELFF
>NA|TRBJ2-1|TRBV7-3|TRBD2
TGTGCCAGCAGCCGGAATCCGGGAGGGAGTGGGTCGATACGGGGGAATGAGCAGTTCTTC
CASSRNPGGSGSIRGNEQFF
>NA|TRBJ2-2|TRBV4-3|TRBD1
TGCGCCAGCAGCCAAGGGACAGGACTTCTGAACACCGGGGAGCTGTTTTTT
CASSQGTGLLNTGELFF
>NA|TRBJ2-7|TRBV9|TRBD2
TGTGCCAGCAGCCCCGTGGCTAGCGGGAGAGTTGAGCAGTACTTC
CASSPVASGRVEQYF
>NA|TRBJ1-5|TRBV18|TRBD1
TGTGCCAGCTCACCACTGGACAGGGGGCGATCAGTGCAGCAGCCCCAGCATTTT
CASSPLDRGRSVQQPQHF
>NA|TRBJ1-6|TRBV28|NA
TGTGCCAGCAGTTTTTCGGGTAATTCACCCCTCCACTTT
CASSFSGNSPLHF
>NA|TRBJ1-3|TRBV5-6|TRBD1
TGTGCCAGCAGTGGAGGGGGCCTTTGGGTTACCGGAAACACCATATATTTT
CASSGGGLWVTGNTIYF
>NA|TRBJ2-1|TRBV5-1|TRBD2
TGCGCCAGCAGCCCCGGGACTAGCGGGAGCGGTGAGCAGTTCTTC
CASSPGTSGSGEQFF
>few|TRBJ2-7|TRBV10-3|TRBD2
TGTGCCATCAGTGGTGGACTAGCGGACTACGAGCAGTACTTC
CAISGGLADYEQYF
>NA|TRBJ2-1|TRBV28|TRBD2
TGTGCCAGCAGTTTGGTTTTAGCGGGTTCTCAACTCGATTCAGCGGGAGGGTTCAATGAGCAGTTCTTC
CASSLVLAGSQLDSAGGFNEQFF
>NA|TRBJ2-1|TRBV28|TRBD2
TGTGCCAGCAGTTTGATTCCGGGAGGGGGGAGGAATGAGCAGTTCTTC
CASSLIPGGGRNEQFF
>few|TRBJ2-7|TRBV11-2|NA
TGTGCCAGCAGCTCCCGGGACGCAGGGGAGGAGCAGTACTTC
CASSSRDAGEEQYF
>NA|TRBJ1-3|TRBV5-6|NA
TGTGCCAGCAGCTACACAGGGTCAAGAAACACCATATATTTT
CASSYTGSRNTIYF
>few|TRBJ2-7|TRBV15|NA
TGTGCCACCAGCAGAGATCGCTCGTACAGATCCTACGAGCAGTACTTC
CATSRDRSYRSYEQYF
>NA|TRBJ1-2|TRBV28|NA
TGTGCCAGCAGCCCCCGGGGGGGGCCAACCTTC
CASSPRGGPTF
>few|TRBJ2-7|TRBV30|TRBD1
TGTGCCTGGAGAACGACAGGGGGCAAGTACGAGCAGTACTTC
CAWRTTGGKYEQYF
>NA|TRBJ2-5|TRBV11-1|NA
TGTGCCAGCACCTTTTCCCCCAGGCAAGAGACCCAGTACTTC
CASTFSPRQETQYF
>NA|TRBJ2-6|TRBV6-6|NA
TGTGCCAGCAGTTACGTTGACTTCTCTGGGGCCAACGTCCTGACTTTC
CASSYVDFSGANVLTF
>few|TRBJ2-3|TRBV4-2|NA
TGTGCCAGCAGCCACCATCAGGGTTTCGCAGATACGCAGTATTTT
CASSHHQGFADTQYF
>NA|TRBJ2-2|TRBV4-1|NA
TGCGCCAGCAGCCCCCAGTCTGGGGGGACCGGGGAGCTGTTTTTT
CASSPQSGGTGELFF
>NA|TRBJ2-7|TRBV20-1|NA
TGCAGTGCTCAAGACACCTACGAGCAGTACTTC
CSAQDTYEQYF
>NA|TRBJ1-2|TRBV29-1|TRBD1
TGCAGCGTGCTTCCGGGACAGCTTAACTATGGCTACACCTTC
CSVLPGQLNYGYTF
>NA|TRBJ2-1|TRBV5-6|NA
TGTGCCAGCAGCTTGACCCTACTCGACAATGAGCAGTTCTTC
CASSLTLLDNEQFF
>few|TRBJ2-3|TRBV10-3|TRBD2
TGTGCCATCAGTGAGCCTAGCGGGCGCACAGATACGCAGTATTTT
CAISEPSGRTDTQYF
>NA|TRBJ1-3|TRBV5-6|TRBD1
TGTGCCAGCAGCCAGGACAGGATAGGAAACACCATATATTTT
CASSQDRIGNTIYF
>NA|TRBJ2-7|TRBV14|NA
TGTGCCAGCAGCCGACTGCGGTCCTGGGAGCAGTACTTC
CASSRLRSWEQYF
>NA|TRBJ2-6|TRBV21-1|NA
TGTGCCAGCAGCAATCTGGCAGGGGCCCGCTCTGGGGCCAACGTCCTGACTTTC
CASSNLAGARSGANVLTF
>NA|TRBJ2-1|TRBV24-1|NA
TGTGCCACCAGTGATCCTACTAGACCCCATGAGCAGTTCTTC
CATSDPTRPHEQFF
>NA|TRBJ2-1|TRBV11-2|TRBD1
TGTGCCAGCAGCCCCGGTGCAGGGGGCCTCCATGAGCAGTTCTTC
CASSPGAGGLHEQFF
>NA|TRBJ1-5|TRBV5-1|NA
TGCGCCAGCAGCTTGGTCGAGGTAAGAAGTCAGCCCCAGCATTTT
CASSLVEVRSQPQHF
>few|TRBJ1-2|TRBV27|TRBD1
TGTGCCAGCAGTCCTCAGGACAGGGGAGGCTATGGCTACACCTTC
CASSPQDRGGYGYTF
>NA|TRBJ1-6|TRBV10-3|NA
TGTGCCATCAGTGGAGGGGGTAATTCACCCCTCCACTTT
CAISGGGNSPLHF
>NA|TRBJ2-1|TRBV14|NA
TGTGCCAGCAGCCATTACGGTGAGCAGTTCTTC
CASSHYGEQFF
>NA|TRBJ1-1|TRBV6-2/TRBV6-3|TRBD1
TGTGCCAGCAGTGATCCCCTGGGACAGGGAAAAGGGAACACTGAAGCTTTCTTT
CASSDPLGQGKGNTEAFF
>NA|TRBJ2-7|TRBV18|NA
TGTGCCAGCTCACCACCGGACACGCCTGAGCAGTACTTC
CASSPPDTPEQYF
>NA|TRBJ2-7|TRBV19|NA
TGTGCCAGTAGTATGTATGGGGCGGTTGAGCAGTACTTC
CASSMYGAVEQYF
>NA|TRBJ2-3|TRBV7-3|TRBD1
TGTGCCAGCAGCCGGACAGGGTCGACAGATACGCAGTATTTT
CASSRTGSTDTQYF
>NA|TRBJ1-2|TRBV4-2|NA
TGTGCCAGCAGCCAACCACAGAGATACTATGGCTACACCTTC
CASSQPQRYYGYTF
>NA|TRBJ1-5|TRBV27|NA
TGTGCCAGCAGTTTCGGCAGGGGTAGCAATCAGCCCCAGCATTTT
CASSFGRGSNQPQHF
>NA|TRBJ1-3|TRBV11-2|TRBD1
TGTGCCAGCAGCTTGACAGGGAGCCGCTCTGGAAACACCATATATTTT
CASSLTGSRSGNTIYF
>NA|TRBJ2-7|TRBV27|TRBD1
TGTGCCAGCAGTCTAAGGGGACAGGGGGACGAGCAGTACTTC
CASSLRGQGDEQYF
>NA|TRBJ2-7|TRBV12-3/TRBV12-4|NA
TGTGCCAGCGTATCACAGGGATCCTACGAGCAGTACTTC
CASVSQGSYEQYF
>NA|TRBJ2-1|TRBV4-3|TRBD2
TGCGCCAGCAGCCAACAGGGACTAGCACACAATGAGCAGTTCTTC
CASSQQGLAHNEQFF
>NA|TRBJ2-4|TRBV7-8|NA
TGTGCCAGCAGCCCAGGGACTGACATTCAGTACTTC
CASSPGTDIQYF
>NA|TRBJ2-5|TRBV5-6|NA
TGTGCCAGCAGCTTGGAGGTGACTGAAGAGACCCAGTACTTC
CASSLEVTEETQYF
>NA|TRBJ2-1|TRBV5-1|NA
TGCGCCAGCAGAATGGCTAGCGCGGGCAATGAGCAGTTCTTC
CASRMASAGNEQFF
>once|TRBJ2-1|TRBV9|TRBD2
TGTGCCAGCAGCGTACGCGGGAGAGTGGAAAATGAGCAGTTCTTC
CASSVRGRVENEQFF
>NA|TRBJ1-4|TRBV6-2/TRBV6-3|TRBD1
TGTGCCAGCAGTGACCGGGACAGGGAAAATGAAAAACTGTTTTTT
CASSDRDRENEKLFF